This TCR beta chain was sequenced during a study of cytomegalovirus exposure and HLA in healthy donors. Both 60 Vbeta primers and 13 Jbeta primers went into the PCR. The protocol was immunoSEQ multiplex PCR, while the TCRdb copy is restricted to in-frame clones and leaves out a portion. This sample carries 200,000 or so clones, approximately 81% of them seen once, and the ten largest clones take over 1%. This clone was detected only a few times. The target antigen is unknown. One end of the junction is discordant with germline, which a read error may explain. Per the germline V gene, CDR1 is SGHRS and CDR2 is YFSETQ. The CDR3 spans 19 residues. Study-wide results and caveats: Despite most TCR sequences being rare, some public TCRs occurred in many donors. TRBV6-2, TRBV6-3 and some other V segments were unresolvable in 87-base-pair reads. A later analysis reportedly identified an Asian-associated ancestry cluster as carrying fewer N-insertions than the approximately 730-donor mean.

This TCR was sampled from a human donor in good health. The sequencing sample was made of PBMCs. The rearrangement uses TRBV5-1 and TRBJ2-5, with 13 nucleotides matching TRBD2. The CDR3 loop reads CASSLGGWGLAGRKETQYF. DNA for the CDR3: TGCGCCAGCAGTTTGGGGGGCTGGGGACTAGCGGGACGAAAAGAGACCCAGTACTTC.